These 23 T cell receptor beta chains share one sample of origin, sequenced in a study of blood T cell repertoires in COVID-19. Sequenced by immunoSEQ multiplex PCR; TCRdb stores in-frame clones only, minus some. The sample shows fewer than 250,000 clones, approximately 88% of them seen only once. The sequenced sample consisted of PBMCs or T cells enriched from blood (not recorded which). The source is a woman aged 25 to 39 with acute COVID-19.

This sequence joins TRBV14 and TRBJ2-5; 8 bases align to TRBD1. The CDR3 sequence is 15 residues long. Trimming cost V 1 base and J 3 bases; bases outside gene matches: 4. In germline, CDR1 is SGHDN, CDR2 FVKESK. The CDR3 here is CASSQVSGGKETQYF. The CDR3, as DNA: TGTGCCAGCAGCCAAGTTTCAGGGGGCAAAGAGACCCAGTACTTC. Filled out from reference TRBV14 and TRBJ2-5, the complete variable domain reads EAGVTQFPSHSVIEKGQTVTLRCDPISGHDNLYWYRRVMGKEIKFLLHFVKESKQDESGMPNNRFLAERTGGTYSTLKVQPAELEDSGVYFCASSQVSGGKETQYFGPGTRLLVL.

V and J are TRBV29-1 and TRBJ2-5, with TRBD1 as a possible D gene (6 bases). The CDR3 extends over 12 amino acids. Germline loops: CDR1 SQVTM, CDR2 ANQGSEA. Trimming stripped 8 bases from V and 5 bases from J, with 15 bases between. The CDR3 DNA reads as TGCAGCTCACACCAGGGGACGGAGACCCAGTACTTC. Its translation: CSSHQGTETQYF.

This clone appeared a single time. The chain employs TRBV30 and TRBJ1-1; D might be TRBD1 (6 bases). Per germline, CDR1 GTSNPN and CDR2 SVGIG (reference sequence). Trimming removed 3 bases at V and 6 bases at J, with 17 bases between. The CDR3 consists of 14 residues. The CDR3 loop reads CAWRGWEGEAEAFF. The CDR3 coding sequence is TGTGCCTGGAGGGGATGGGAGGGGGAAGCTGAAGCTTTCTTT.

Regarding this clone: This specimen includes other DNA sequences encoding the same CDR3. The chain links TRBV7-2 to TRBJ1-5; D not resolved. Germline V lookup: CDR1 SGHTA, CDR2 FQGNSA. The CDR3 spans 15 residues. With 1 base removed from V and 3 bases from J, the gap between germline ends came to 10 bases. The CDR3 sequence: CASSLEGASNQPQHF. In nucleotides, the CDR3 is TGTGCCAGCAGCTTAGAAGGAGCCTCCAATCAGCCCCAGCATTTT.

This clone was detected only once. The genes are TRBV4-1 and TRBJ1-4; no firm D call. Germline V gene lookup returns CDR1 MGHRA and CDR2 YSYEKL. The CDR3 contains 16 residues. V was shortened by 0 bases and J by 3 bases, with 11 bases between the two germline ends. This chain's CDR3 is CASSQERFAANEKLFF. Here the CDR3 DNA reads TGCGCCAGCAGCCAAGAACGGTTCGCGGCTAATGAAAAACTGTTTTTT.

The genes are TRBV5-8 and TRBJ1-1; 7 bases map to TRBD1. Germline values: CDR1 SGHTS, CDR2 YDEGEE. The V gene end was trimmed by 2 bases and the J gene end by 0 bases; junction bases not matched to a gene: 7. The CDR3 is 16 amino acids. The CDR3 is CASSFLGDSMNTEAFF. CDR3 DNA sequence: TGTGCCAGCAGCTTCCTGGGGGACAGTATGAACACTGAAGCTTTCTTT. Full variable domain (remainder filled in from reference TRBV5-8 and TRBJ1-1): EAGVTQSPTHLIKTRGQQATLRCSPISGHTSVYWYQQALGLGLQFLLWYDEGEERNRGNFPPRFSGRQFPNYSSELNVNALELEDSALYLCASSFLGDSMNTEAFFGQGTRLTVV.

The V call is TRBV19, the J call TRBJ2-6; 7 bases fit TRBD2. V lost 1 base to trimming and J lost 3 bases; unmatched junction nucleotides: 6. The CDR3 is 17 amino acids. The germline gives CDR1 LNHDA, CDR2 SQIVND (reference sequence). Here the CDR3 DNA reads TGTGCCAGTAGTATAGTCCGGGGGGAAGGTGGGGCCAACGTCCTGACTTTC. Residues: CASSIVRGEGGANVLTF.

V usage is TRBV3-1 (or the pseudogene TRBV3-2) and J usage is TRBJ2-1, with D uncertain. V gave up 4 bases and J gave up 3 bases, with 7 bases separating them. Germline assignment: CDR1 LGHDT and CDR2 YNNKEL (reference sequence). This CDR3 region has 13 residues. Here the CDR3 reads CASSRTDYNEQFF. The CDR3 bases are TGTGCCAGCAGCCGCACAGACTACAATGAGCAGTTCTTC.

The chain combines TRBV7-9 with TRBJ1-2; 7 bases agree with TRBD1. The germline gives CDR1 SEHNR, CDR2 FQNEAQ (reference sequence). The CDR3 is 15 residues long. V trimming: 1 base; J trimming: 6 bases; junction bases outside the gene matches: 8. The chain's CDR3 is CASSLGTGYTDGYTF. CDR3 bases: TGTGCCAGCAGCTTAGGGACAGGCTACACGGATGGCTACACCTTC.

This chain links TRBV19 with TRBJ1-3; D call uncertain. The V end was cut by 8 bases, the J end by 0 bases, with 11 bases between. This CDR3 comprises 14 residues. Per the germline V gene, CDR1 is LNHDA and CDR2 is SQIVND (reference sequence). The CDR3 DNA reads TGTGCCAGTCGATTGGCATTCTCTGGAAACACCATATATTTT. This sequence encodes CASRLAFSGNTIYF.

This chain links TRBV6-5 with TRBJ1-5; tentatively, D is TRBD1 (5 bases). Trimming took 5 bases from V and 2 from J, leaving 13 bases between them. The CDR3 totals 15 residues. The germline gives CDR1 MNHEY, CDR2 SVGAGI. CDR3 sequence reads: CASSLSGLGNQPQHF. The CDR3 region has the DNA TGTGCCAGCAGTCTATCAGGGTTGGGCAATCAGCCCCAGCATTTT.

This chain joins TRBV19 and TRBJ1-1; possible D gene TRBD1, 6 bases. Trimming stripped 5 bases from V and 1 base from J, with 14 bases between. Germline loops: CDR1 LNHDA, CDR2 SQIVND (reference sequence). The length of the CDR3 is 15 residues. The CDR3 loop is CASSPRDNWNTEAFF. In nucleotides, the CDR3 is TGTGCCAGTAGTCCGAGGGACAACTGGAACACTGAAGCTTTCTTT.

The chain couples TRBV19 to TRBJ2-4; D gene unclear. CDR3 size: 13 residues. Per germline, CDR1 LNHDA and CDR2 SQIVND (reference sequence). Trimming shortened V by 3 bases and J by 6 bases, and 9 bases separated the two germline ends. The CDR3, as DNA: TGTGCCAGTAGTATCAGCGATGTAAACATTCAGTACTTC. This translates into CASSISDVNIQYF. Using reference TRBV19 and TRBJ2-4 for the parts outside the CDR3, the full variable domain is DGGITQSPKYLFRKEGQNVTLSCEQNLNHDAMYWYRQDPGQGLRLIYYSQIVNDFQKGDIAEGYSVSREKKESFPLTVTSAQKNPTAFYLCASSISDVNIQYFGAGTRLSVL.

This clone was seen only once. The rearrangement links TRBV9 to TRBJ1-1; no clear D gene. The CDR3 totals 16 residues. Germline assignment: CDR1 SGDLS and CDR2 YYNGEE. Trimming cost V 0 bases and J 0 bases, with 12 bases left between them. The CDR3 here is CASSVVGPDLNTEAFF. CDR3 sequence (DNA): TGTGCCAGCAGCGTAGTGGGTCCAGACTTGAACACTGAAGCTTTCTTT. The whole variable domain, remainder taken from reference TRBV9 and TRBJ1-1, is DSGVTQTPKHLITATGQRVTLRCSPRSGDLSVYWYQQSLDQGLQFLIQYYNGEERAKGNILERFSAQQFPDLHSELNLSSLELGDSALYFCASSVVGPDLNTEAFFGQGTRLTVV.

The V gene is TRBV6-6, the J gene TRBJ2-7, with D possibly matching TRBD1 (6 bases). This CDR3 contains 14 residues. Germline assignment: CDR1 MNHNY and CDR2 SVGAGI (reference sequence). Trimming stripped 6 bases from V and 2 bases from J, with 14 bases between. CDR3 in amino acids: CASSPQGSPYEQYF. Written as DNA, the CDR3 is TGTGCCAGCAGCCCACAGGGTAGTCCCTACGAGCAGTACTTC.

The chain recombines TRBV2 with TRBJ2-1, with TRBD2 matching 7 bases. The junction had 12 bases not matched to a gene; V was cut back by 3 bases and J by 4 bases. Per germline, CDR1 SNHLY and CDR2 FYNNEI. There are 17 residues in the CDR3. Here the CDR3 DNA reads TGTGCCAGCAGTGACCCCGCGGCTGGCGGGAGTTACAATGAGCAGTTCTTC. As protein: CASSDPAAGGSYNEQFF.

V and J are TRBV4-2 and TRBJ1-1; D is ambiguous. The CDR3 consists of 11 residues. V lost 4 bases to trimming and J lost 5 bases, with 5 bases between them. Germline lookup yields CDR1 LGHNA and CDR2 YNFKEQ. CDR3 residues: CASSRSTEAFF. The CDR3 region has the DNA TGTGCCAGCAGCCGGAGTACTGAAGCTTTCTTT.

CDR3 DNA: TGTGCCAGCAGCTTGGACAGGGGGAAGATAGAGCAGTACTTC. It specifies CASSLDRGKIEQYF. V is TRBV5-4 and J is TRBJ2-7; TRBD1 aligns across 8 bases. Germline V gene data show CDR1 as SGHNT and CDR2 as YYREEE (reference sequence). This CDR3 region has 14 residues. J gave up 7 bases and V 0 bases, and 6 bases lay outside the gene matches.

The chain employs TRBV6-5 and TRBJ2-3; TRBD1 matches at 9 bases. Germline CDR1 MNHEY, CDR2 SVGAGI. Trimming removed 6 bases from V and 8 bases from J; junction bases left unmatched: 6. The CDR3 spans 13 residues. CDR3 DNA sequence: TGTGCCAGCAGCCCGGACAGGGGTACTACGCAGTATTTT. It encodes CASSPDRGTTQYF.

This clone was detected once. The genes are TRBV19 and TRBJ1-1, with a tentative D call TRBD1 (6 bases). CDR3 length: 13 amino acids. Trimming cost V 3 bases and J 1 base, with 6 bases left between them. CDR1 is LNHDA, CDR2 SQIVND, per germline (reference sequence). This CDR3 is CASSMDRNTEAFF. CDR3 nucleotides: TGTGCCAGTAGTATGGACAGGAACACTGAAGCTTTCTTT.

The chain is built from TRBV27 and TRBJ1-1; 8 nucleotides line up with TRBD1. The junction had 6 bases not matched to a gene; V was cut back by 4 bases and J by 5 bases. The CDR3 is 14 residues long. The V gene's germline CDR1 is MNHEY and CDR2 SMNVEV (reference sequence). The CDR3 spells CASSSSGGWTEAFF. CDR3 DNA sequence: TGTGCCAGCAGTTCGTCAGGGGGCTGGACTGAAGCTTTCTTT.

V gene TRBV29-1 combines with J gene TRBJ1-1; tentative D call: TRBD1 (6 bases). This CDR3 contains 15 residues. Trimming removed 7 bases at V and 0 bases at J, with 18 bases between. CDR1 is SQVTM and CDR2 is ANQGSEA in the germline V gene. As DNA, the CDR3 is TGCAGCGCAAGTCAGGGGTGGGAGATGAACACTGAAGCTTTCTTT. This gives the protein CSASQGWEMNTEAFF.

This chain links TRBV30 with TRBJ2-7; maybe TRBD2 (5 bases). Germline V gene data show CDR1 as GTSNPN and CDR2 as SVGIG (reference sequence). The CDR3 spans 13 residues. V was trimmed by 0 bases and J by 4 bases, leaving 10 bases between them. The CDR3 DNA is TGTGCCTGGAGTGTAGCGGAGGCATACGAGCAGTACTTC. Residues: CAWSVAEAYEQYF.